This T cell receptor (beta chain) is from a study of tumor and adjacent non-tumor tissue in lung cancer. The template was RNA from unsorted bulk tissue. This non-tumor lung sample came from over 3 cm beyond the tumor edge. A modified ARM-PCR protocol with three rounds of nested PCR amplified TCRbeta. MiXCR, applied by TCRdb to the multiplex PCR reads, yields one record per CDR3 protein. The repertoire has 40,000 to 50,000 distinct CDR3 sequences, more than 55% of them found once; the top ten carry about 30%. CDR1 and CDR2 (germline): MDHEN, SYDVKM. V lost 6 bases to trimming and J lost 0 bases, with 15 bases between them. The CDR3 is 15 amino acids. A word on this clonotype: A read error may be the cause here, since a much bigger clone is one base away.

The sequence came from a woman aged 65 to 85 with non-small cell lung cancer. The sample was distant non-tumor lung tissue. The chain couples TRBV28 to TRBJ2-7; perhaps D is TRBD1 or TRBD2 (5 bases each). For the CDR3, the DNA is TGTGCCAGCAGCACCCCGGGACCAGCCTCCTACGAGCAGTACTTC. Translated: CASSTPGPASYEQYF.